This TCR beta chain comes out of a study of blood T cell repertoires in COVID-19. Study in general: The United States, Italy and Spain supplied acute and convalescent COVID-19 samples. From T cells, B-cell-depleted T cells, or PBMCs came the material, which was cDNA or gDNA.

The CDR3 is made up of 13 amino acids. CDR1 and CDR2 (germline): SGHTA, FQGNSA. V lost 3 bases to trimming and J lost 14 bases; unmatched junction nucleotides: 7. Per the authors' pipeline: Estimation of nucleated cell counts relied on the amplification of reference gene primers. Clones were read by immunoSEQ multiplex PCR, and TCRdb kept only the in-frame ones, dropping some. V and J calls and clone size are copied from that table; D and trimming were computed from the DNA. This sample yields 25,000 to 35,000 clones, of which 80% to 90% are seen a single time; around a quarter belongs to the top ten.

The clonotype was recovered from a human donor in a cohort sampled during active COVID-19. The rearrangement uses TRBV7-2 and TRBJ2-3; 11 bases map to TRBD2. Material: peripheral blood. CDR3 sequence reads: CASSFRGLAELYF. DNA of the CDR3: TGTGCCAGCAGCTTCCGGGGACTAGCGGAGCTGTATTTT. Full variable domain (remainder filled in from reference TRBV7-2 and TRBJ2-3): GAGVSQSPSNKVTEKGKDVELRCDPISGHTALYWYRQSLGQGLEFLIYFQGNSAPDKSGLPSDRFSAERTGGSVSTLTIQRTQQEDSAVYLCASSFRGLAELYFGPGTRLTVL.